This TCR beta chain was observed in a study of shared clonotypes between healthy human individuals. Study-level background: Per donor, CD8 memory used one plate, CD8 naive used two, CD4 memory used three and CD4 naive used three.

Notes on this clone: Its antigen is not known.

TCRdb's table, derived via immunoSEQ multiplex PCR, lists solely in-frame clones and lacks some. Altogether 2 million to 2.5 million clones are present, more than 90% being singletons, with the ten largest covering about 0.13%. V lost 5 bases and J lost 2, with 13 bases in between. CDR1 is LGHNA and CDR2 is YSLEER in the germline V gene. CDR3 length equals 14 residues. Study observations and caveats: Sequencing depth was a factor that was expected to affect clonotype sharing among donors. Blood was the sole source, and tissue repertoires probably differ. The low donor count limited represented genetic and exposure-history diversity.

The TCR originated in a man younger than 35 in good health. The chain has TRBV4-3 and TRBJ2-7; D possibly corresponds to TRBD1 (5 bases). Sequenced input: naive CD4+ T cells sorted from blood. Sample subset: CD45RA+ positively selected. The chain's CDR3 is CASSLQVGPYEQYF. The CDR3 bases are TGCGCCAGCAGCTTACAGGTGGGGCCCTACGAGCAGTACTTC.